This T cell receptor (beta chain) emerged from a study of blood T cell repertoires in COVID-19 (dated by TCRdb to the early 2020s). Turning to the overall study: Collaborator samples came from the United States, Italy and Spain and covered acute and convalescent phases of COVID-19. The material from the prospective study consisted of cDNA or gDNA derived from T cells, B-cell-depleted T cells, or PBMCs. Subjects who had been exposed to COVID-19, were actively infected with it, or had recovered from it provided the deeply sampled blood TCRbeta repertoires that made up the dataset. A freely available public database, intended as a resource for researchers studying the immune response to SARS-CoV-2, is where the repertoires were released. Samples came from the ongoing ImmuneRACE study (first 160 participants) plus 1,254 subjects from 6 global collaborators. Nearly every sample came with metadata listing a de-identified subject ID, COVID-19 status, age in years and sex. HLA class I and class II types, where available, came from metadata supplied by the sample provider rather than from assay-based typing.

Whole blood was collected in K2EDTA tubes by collaborating institutions according to the institutions' own protocols. For TCRbeta analysis, collaborators shipped samples as frozen whole blood, isolated PBMCs, or DNA extracted from either of those sample types. The CDR1 and CDR2 encoded by the germline V gene are SNHLY and FYNNEI. The cysteine opens and the phenylalanine closes a CDR3 of 14 amino acids. Only CDR3 DNA is held: 42 bases, read in frame from base 1. V was cut back by 4 bases and J by 2 bases, leaving a gap of 12 bases between them. General findings and caveats noted by the study authors: How much clinical and demographic metadata was included differed by source and by participant, and the metadata was provided uncurated.

This clone was seen a few times. It lacks a known antigen. No clone much larger than this one lies a single base away; base qualities are absent. TCRbeta CDR3 regions were amplified from genomic DNA using the immunoSEQ Assay, a bias-controlled multiplex PCR. The paper's processing steps were these. The number of nucleated cells in each sample was estimated from the amplification of reference gene primers within the assay. To quantify the absolute abundance of each unique TCRbeta CDR3 rearrangement, sequence reads were collapsed and filtered. For each sample, productive Simpson clonality was calculated by taking the square root of Simpson's diversity index across productive rearrangements. Here the immuneACCESS table is served through TCRdb, limited to in-frame sequences with V and J called. Missing clones are a known gap in these copies; in checked studies unresolved V genes cover under half, and the rest lacks a known reason. For V, J and clone size, that table is used; D and trimming come from the DNA. For this sample there are 130,000 or so clones; over 75% appear just once. The ten biggest clones cover roughly 2.2% of the sample.

Sequences were obtained from peripheral blood. In this chain, TRBV2 is recombined with TRBJ2-7, and perhaps TRBD1 as D gene, on 5 matching bases. The sequence came from a man between 70 and 80 years old with active COVID-19. For the CDR3, the sequence is CASSVDSSTYEQYF. The DNA is as follows: TGTGCCAGCAGTGTCGACAGCTCGACCTACGAGCAGTACTTC.